This TCR beta chain appears in the sequencing data of a study of blood T cell repertoires in COVID-19. The study recruited people aged 18 to 89 years across more than 20 US areas. Method: immunoSEQ multiplex PCR; TCRdb's copy keeps in-frame clones and lacks some. This table has nearly 250,000 clones, about 84% appearing once. This clone showed up just once. CDR1 is SGHVT, CDR2 SQSDAQ, per germline. This CDR3 is built from 14 residues. V lost 4 bases to trimming and J lost 5 bases, with 14 bases between them. The receptor's source is a woman aged 45-65 years who had recovered from COVID-19. Input material: PBMCs or T cells enriched from blood (not recorded which). J is TRBJ1-1 and V is TRBV7-4; possibly TRBD1 for D (6 bases). The CDR3: CASSSWTEQTEAFF. The DNA of the CDR3 is TGTGCCAGCAGCTCGTGGACAGAACAAACTGAAGCTTTCTTT. Full variable domain (outside the CDR3, taken from reference TRBV7-4 and TRBJ1-1): GAGVSQSPRYKVAKRGRDVALRCDSISGHVTLYWYRQTLGQGSEVLTYSQSDAQRDKSGRPSGRFSAERPERSVSTLKIQRTEQGDSAVYLCASSSWTEQTEAFFGQGTRLTVV.